These 5 T cell receptor beta chains originate from one sample sequenced in a study of shared clonotypes between healthy human individuals. Libraries were prepared by immunoSEQ multiplex PCR; TCRdb keeps only in-frame clonotypes and omits some of them. The sample shows around 530,000 clones, around 78% of them seen only once. Input material: PBMCs. These receptors were collected from a woman aged 40 to 50 in good health. Some clones in this sample may be carry-over from other donors' samples.

This chain uses TRBV18 with TRBJ2-7; 9 nucleotides line up with TRBD2. The ends lost 6 bases at V and 3 bases at J; junction bases unmatched: 3. The CDR3 is made up of 13 amino acids. The germline CDR1 and CDR2 sequences are KGHSH and LQKENI. CDR3 nucleotides: TGTGCCAGCTCGACTAGCGGCGACTACGAGCAGTACTTC. Translated: CASSTSGDYEQYF.

The chain has TRBV29-1 and TRBJ2-7, with a possible D match to TRBD2 (5 bases). The germline gives CDR1 SQVTM, CDR2 ANQGSEA. This CDR3 has 11 amino acids. V lost 7 bases, J lost 7 bases, and 14 bases lay in between. The CDR3 DNA reads TGCAGCGCCCAACTAGGGATTGAGCAGTACTTC. Its translation: CSAQLGIEQYF.

The rearrangement joins TRBV6-1 to TRBJ2-1; 10 positions agree with TRBD1. J was trimmed by 10 bases and V by 4 bases; bases with no gene match: 7. CDR1 is MNHNS, CDR2 SASEGT, per germline. This CDR3 spans 14 amino acids. CDR3 nucleotide sequence: TGTGCCAGCAGTGGTAAGACAGGGGGCAGGGAGCAGTTCTTC. This codes for CASSGKTGGREQFF.

The genes are TRBV6-9 and TRBJ1-4; perhaps TRBD1 as D (6 bases). The germline gives CDR1 MNHGY, CDR2 SVAAGI. The length of the CDR3 is 15 residues. V lost 3 bases and J 4 bases, leaving 12 bases between the germline ends. Here the CDR3 DNA reads TGTGCCAGCAGTTACTACAGGGCCTATAATGAAAAACTGTTTTTT. It specifies CASSYYRAYNEKLFF.

The chain couples TRBV6-5 to TRBJ2-5, with 10 bases that match TRBD2. The closer fit of TRBJ2-7 to the DNA end suggests the J call may be wrong. This CDR3 has 15 amino acids. CDR1 MNHEY and CDR2 SVGAGI come from the germline V gene. The CDR3 sequence: CASSPGLAVVHEQYF. CDR3 DNA sequence: TGTGCCAGCAGTCCTGGACTAGCGGTAGTTCACGAGCAGTACTTC.